The 23 T cell receptor beta chains presented below share a single source sample, sequenced in a study of blood T cell repertoires in COVID-19. Generated by immunoSEQ multiplex PCR, the TCRdb table keeps only in-frame clones and is missing some. The sample holds about 220,000 clones; over 65% are singletons and the top ten take around 3.4%. Sequencing was performed on PBMCs or T cells enriched from blood (not recorded which). The receptors were gathered from a woman aged 55-70 years who had recovered from COVID-19.

In this sample, this clone turned up once. This sequence joins TRBV6-5 and TRBJ1-2; TRBD1 is a possible D gene (5 bases). V lost 10 bases and J lost 4, with 16 bases in between. The CDR3 sequence is 13 residues long. Germline CDR1 and CDR2: MNHEY and SVGAGI. CDR3 in amino acids: CATVRGGSYGYTF. Written as DNA, the CDR3 is TGTGCCACCGTGCGTGGGGGGTCCTATGGCTACACCTTC.

This chain links TRBV6-1 with TRBJ1-3, with D perhaps matching TRBD1 (5 bases). The V end lost 2 bases, the J end lost 0 bases, and 17 bases lay between the germline ends. Germline CDR1 is MNHNS and CDR2 is SASEGT. CDR3 length: 18 residues. CDR3 loop: CASSESGPATDSGNTIYF. CDR3 nucleotide sequence: TGTGCCAGCAGTGAATCTGGCCCCGCGACAGACTCTGGAAACACCATATATTTT.

The genes are TRBV3-1 (or the pseudogene TRBV3-2) and TRBJ2-3, with 9 bases aligning to TRBD2. The germline V gene encodes CDR1 LGHDT and CDR2 YNNKEL (reference sequence). The CDR3 is 14 amino acids. Trimming at V came to 1 base and at J to 4 bases, leaving 0 bases not matched to a gene. CDR3 coding DNA: TGTGCCAGCAGCCAAGGCGGGGGGGCAGATACGCAGTATTTT. It is translated as CASSQGGGADTQYF.

Concerning this clone: The identical CDR3 is also encoded by other nucleotide sequences in the sample. The chain combines TRBV9 with TRBJ2-3, with 10 bases matching TRBD2. The CDR3 is 15 amino acids. J was trimmed by 1 base and V by 1 base; bases with no gene match: 0. In germline, CDR1 is SGDLS, CDR2 YYNGEE. The CDR3 sequence: CASSVLAGGTDTQYF. The CDR3 DNA reads TGTGCCAGCAGCGTACTAGCGGGGGGCACAGATACGCAGTATTTT.

CDR3: CASSQERTDSSGANVLTF. In DNA form, the CDR3 reads TGTGCCAGCAGCCAAGAGAGGACAGACAGCTCTGGGGCCAACGTCCTGACTTTC. The gene calls are TRBV4-2 and TRBJ2-6; a possible D gene is TRBD1 (6 bases). The germline gives CDR1 LGHNA, CDR2 YNFKEQ. Trimming shortened V by 0 bases and J by 0 bases, and 12 bases separated the two germline ends. The CDR3 totals 18 residues.

This sequence joins TRBV7-7 and TRBJ2-7; the match to TRBD2 covers 7 bases. With V trimmed by 0 bases and J by 4 bases, 6 bases remained unmatched. CDR3 length: 15 residues. The germline V gene has CDR1 SSHAT and CDR2 FNYEAQ (reference sequence). CDR3 in DNA: TGTGCCAGCAGCTTAGCGAAGGGAGGGCATTACGAGCAGTACTTC. This gives the protein CASSLAKGGHYEQYF.

The genes are TRBV5-6 and TRBJ2-5; TRBD2 might be the D (7 bases). The germline V gene encodes CDR1 SGHDT and CDR2 YYEEEE. The CDR3 runs to 16 residues. V shed 4 bases and J shed 5 bases, with 21 bases lying between them. CDR3 coding DNA: TGTGCCAGCAGCCCACCGGGGGGCTCCAAAAAGGAGACCCAGTACTTC. Its translation is CASSPPGGSKKETQYF.

Details on this clone: The sample contains more than one DNA sequence encoding this CDR3. The rearrangement uses TRBV3-1 (or the pseudogene TRBV3-2) and TRBJ2-7; 9 positions match TRBD2. Germline V gene lookup returns CDR1 LGHDT and CDR2 YNNKEL (reference sequence). V gave up 0 bases and J gave up 11 bases; unmatched junction bases: 5. The CDR3 consists of 13 residues. CDR3 protein: CASSQDSSGKKYF. The CDR3 DNA follows: TGTGCCAGCAGCCAAGACTCTAGCGGGAAAAAGTACTTC.

The chain employs TRBV3-1 (or the pseudogene TRBV3-2) and TRBJ2-1; a weak D match, TRBD2 (7 bases). The CDR3 is 19 amino acids. Germline V lookup: CDR1 LGHDT, CDR2 YNNKEL (reference sequence). Trimming took off 2 bases at V and 1 base at J, with 21 bases between the two ends. The CDR3 region is CASSQLLGGGGLSYNEQFF. The CDR3 nucleotides read TGTGCCAGCAGCCAACTTCTGGGAGGCGGGGGCCTATCCTACAATGAGCAGTTCTTC.

In DNA form, the CDR3 reads TGTGCCAGCAGCTTGGACAGGGGGCGTCATAATGAAAAACTGTTTTTT. The encoded protein is CASSLDRGRHNEKLFF. This chain joins TRBV7-2 and TRBJ1-4; TRBD1 matches 11 bases. This CDR3 is built from 16 residues. Trimming at V came to 3 bases and at J to 4 bases, leaving 4 bases not matched to a gene. Per germline, CDR1 SGHTA and CDR2 FQGNSA.

This clone has a handful of counts. V gene TRBV9 combines with J gene TRBJ1-1; D remains unclear. This CDR3 is 14 amino acids long. Trimming took 2 bases from V and 4 from J, leaving 12 bases between them. Per germline, CDR1 SGDLS and CDR2 YYNGEE. The CDR3 nucleotides are TGTGCCAGCAGCGTGAATCCCGGTCGCACTGAAGCTTTCTTT. This sequence encodes CASSVNPGRTEAFF.

This sequence joins TRBV5-1 and TRBJ1-4; 8 nucleotides match TRBD1. The ends lost 4 bases at V and 3 bases at J; junction bases unmatched: 5. CDR1 SGHRS and CDR2 YFSETQ come from the germline V gene. The CDR3 is made up of 15 amino acids. Here the CDR3 reads CASSGQGAANEKLFF. The CDR3, as DNA: TGCGCCAGCAGCGGGCAGGGGGCGGCTAATGAAAAACTGTTTTTT.

This chain joins TRBV18 and TRBJ2-1; a weak D match, TRBD2 (6 bases). The CDR3 runs to 12 residues. Trimming removed 6 bases from V and 15 bases from J, with 18 bases in between. Germline V CDR1 and CDR2: KGHSH, LQKENI. The CDR3 spells CASSPLRDGLFF. CDR3 DNA sequence: TGTGCCAGCTCGCCTCTGCGGGACGGACTGTTCTTC.

The V gene is TRBV5-1, the J gene TRBJ1-1; D call uncertain. Germline CDR1 SGHRS, CDR2 YFSETQ. With 5 bases removed from V and 0 bases from J, the gap between germline ends came to 14 bases. The CDR3 consists of 15 residues. The CDR3 region has the DNA TGCGCCAGCAGTCGCGAGGGTACAATGAACACTGAAGCTTTCTTT. This translates into CASSREGTMNTEAFF.

The DNA of the CDR3 is TGCAGCGTGGGAGAACCAAGGGAAAACTATGGCTACACCTTC. It is translated as CSVGEPRENYGYTF. The chain has TRBV29-1 and TRBJ1-2; no clear D. V dropped 6 bases and J dropped 2 bases, with 16 bases sitting between them. The germline V gene encodes CDR1 SQVTM and CDR2 ANQGSEA. The CDR3 length is 14 residues.

The chain recombines TRBV11-3 with TRBJ1-3, with 12 bases that match TRBD1. The CDR3 is 16 amino acids. CDR1 is SGHNT, CDR2 YENEEA, per germline. V lost 3 bases, J lost 2 bases, and 2 bases stayed unmatched. As DNA, the CDR3 is TGTGCCAGCAGCTTGGGGACAGGGGGCACTGGAAACACCATATATTTT. Amino acids: CASSLGTGGTGNTIYF.

DNA of the CDR3: TGTGCCAGCACCAACACCGGGACAGGGCCAGCTTTCTTT. Its translation is CASTNTGTGPAFF. V is TRBV12-3 or TRBV12-4 and J is TRBJ1-1, with 9 positions matching TRBD1. This CDR3 region has 13 residues. V dropped 7 bases and J dropped 10; count of bases not matched to a gene: 10.

This clone occurred a few times. The chain employs TRBV7-2 and TRBJ2-3; 12 bases line up with TRBD2. Germline loops: CDR1 SGHTA, CDR2 FQGNSA. The junction had 13 bases not matched to a gene; V was cut back by 6 bases and J by 9 bases. This CDR3 contains 16 residues. CDR3 sequence reads: CASSATSGGWSPTQYF. Here the CDR3 DNA reads TGTGCCAGCAGTGCAACTAGCGGGGGGTGGTCCCCAACGCAGTATTTT.

The genes are TRBV10-3 and TRBJ2-2; D is possibly TRBD1 (5 bases). V lost 2 bases and J 5 bases, leaving 18 bases between the germline ends. The CDR3 length is 17 residues. CDR1 and CDR2 (germline): ENHRY, SYGVKD. Written as DNA, the CDR3 is TGTGCCATCAGTGAGGAGCCCGGACAAATTGGGACCGGGGAGCTGTTTTTT. Protein sequence: CAISEEPGQIGTGELFF.

The rearrangement uses TRBV12-5 and TRBJ2-1; tentative D call: TRBD2 (6 bases). CDR3 length: 16 residues. Germline V gives CDR1 LGHNT, CDR2 FRNRAP. V gave up 2 bases and J gave up 8 bases, with 19 bases separating them. CDR3 sequence reads: CASGLTSGPLVHEQFF. The CDR3 bases are TGTGCTAGTGGTTTGACAAGCGGGCCTTTGGTCCATGAGCAGTTCTTC.

This clone was detected ten times or more. The V gene is TRBV6-5, the J gene TRBJ1-2, with 9 bases matching TRBD1. V trimming: 0 bases; J trimming: 5 bases; junction bases outside the gene matches: 4. The CDR3 is 15 amino acids. The germline gives CDR1 MNHEY, CDR2 SVGAGI. The CDR3 loop is CASSYSTGGAYGYTF. The CDR3 DNA follows: TGTGCCAGCAGTTACTCGACAGGGGGTGCTTATGGCTACACCTTC.

The chain employs TRBV2 and TRBJ1-5, with TRBD1 identical over 10 bases. This CDR3 spans 17 amino acids. From germline, CDR1 is SNHLY and CDR2 FYNNEI. The junction had 11 bases not matched to a gene; V was cut back by 7 bases and J by 2 bases. The CDR3 spells CASTPGQGGRGNQPQHF. CDR3 in DNA: TGTGCCAGCACCCCCGGACAGGGGGGCAGGGGCAATCAGCCCCAGCATTTT. Full variable domain (missing parts from reference TRBV2 and TRBJ1-5): EPEVTQTPSHQVTQMGQEVILRCVPISNHLYFYWYRQILGQKVEFLVSFYNNEISEKSEIFDDQFSVERPDGSNFTLKIRSTKLEDSAMYFCASTPGQGGRGNQPQHFGDGTRLSIL.

This clone was counted between two and nine times. The rearrangement links TRBV19 to TRBJ1-5, with TRBD1 matching 7 bases. CDR3 length: 16 residues. Germline loops: CDR1 LNHDA, CDR2 SQIVND (reference sequence). The junction had 6 bases not matched to a gene; V was cut back by 4 bases and J by 0 bases. The CDR3 coding sequence is TGTGCCAGTAGTAGACTAACAGGGGATAGCAATCAGCCCCAGCATTTT. This gives the protein CASSRLTGDSNQPQHF.